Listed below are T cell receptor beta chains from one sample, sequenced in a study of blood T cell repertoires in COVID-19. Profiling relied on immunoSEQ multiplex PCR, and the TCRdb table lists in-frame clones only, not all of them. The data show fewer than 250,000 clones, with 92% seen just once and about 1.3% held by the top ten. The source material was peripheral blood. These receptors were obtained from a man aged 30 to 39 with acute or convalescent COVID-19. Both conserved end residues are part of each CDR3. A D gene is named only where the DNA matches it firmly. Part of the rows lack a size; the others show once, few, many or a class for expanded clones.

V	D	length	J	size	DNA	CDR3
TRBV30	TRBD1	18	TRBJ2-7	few	TGTGCCTGGAGTTCCCTCTCCAGCTACCGGACAGGGGAGAACGAGCAGTACTTC	CAWSSLSSYRTGENEQYF
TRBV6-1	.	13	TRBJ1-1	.	TGTGCCAGCAGTGAACAGGGCGTCACTGAAGCTTTCTTT	CASSEQGVTEAFF
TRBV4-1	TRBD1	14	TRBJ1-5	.	TGCGCCAGCAGCCTCGGGACAGTCAATCAGCCCCAGCATTTT	CASSLGTVNQPQHF
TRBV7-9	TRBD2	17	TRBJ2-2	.	TGTGCCACTCCGCTTAGTAGTCGGACTAGCGGCACCGGGGAGCTGTTTTTT	CATPLSSRTSGTGELFF
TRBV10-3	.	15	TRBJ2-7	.	TGTGCCATCAGTTTGCAGCGGACAGAGGGCTACGAGCAGTACTTC	CAISLQRTEGYEQYF
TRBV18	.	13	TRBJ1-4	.	TGTGCCAGCTCACGGGGGCTGGATGAAAAACTGTTTTTT	CASSRGLDEKLFF
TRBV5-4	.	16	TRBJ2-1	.	TGTGCCAGCAGCTTACGTAGCGGACTCTCCTACAATGAGCAGTTCTTC	CASSLRSGLSYNEQFF
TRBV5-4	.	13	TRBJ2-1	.	TGTGCCAGCAGCCCGGCGGGGGCCAATGAGCAGTTCTTC	CASSPAGANEQFF
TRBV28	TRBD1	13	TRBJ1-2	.	TGTGCCAGCAGTCCGGGACAGGACCGAGGCTACACCTTC	CASSPGQDRGYTF
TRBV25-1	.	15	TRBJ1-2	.	TGTGCCAGCAGTCCCCTTTCGACAGGCCAGTATGGCTACACCTTC	CASSPLSTGQYGYTF
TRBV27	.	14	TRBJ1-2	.	TGTGCCAGCAGTTTATCTGGCGGCAACTATGGCTACACCTTC	CASSLSGGNYGYTF
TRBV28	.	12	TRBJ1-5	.	TGTGCCAGCAGTTTATCGGTTAAGCCCCAGCATTTT	CASSLSVKPQHF
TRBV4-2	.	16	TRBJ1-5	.	TGTGCCAGCAGCCAAAACGGAGGAAGTAGCAATCAGCCCCAGCATTTT	CASSQNGGSSNQPQHF
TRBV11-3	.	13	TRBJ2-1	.	TGTGCCAGCAGCTTGTCTACGTACAATGAGCAGTTCTTC	CASSLSTYNEQFF
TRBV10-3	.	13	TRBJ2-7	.	TGTGCCATCAGTGATCCGGTTTCCTACGAGCAGTACTTC	CAISDPVSYEQYF
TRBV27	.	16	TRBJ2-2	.	TGTGCCAGCAGTTCCACCGACAGGGGAGGGACCGGGGAGCTGTTTTTT	CASSSTDRGGTGELFF
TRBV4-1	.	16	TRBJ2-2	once	TGCGCCAGCAGCACACAGGGGAGGACTAACACCGGGGAGCTGTTTTTT	CASSTQGRTNTGELFF
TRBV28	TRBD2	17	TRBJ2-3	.	TGTGCCAGCAGTTTAGGAACTCGCGGGAGGGCTAAAGATACGCAGTATTTT	CASSLGTRGRAKDTQYF
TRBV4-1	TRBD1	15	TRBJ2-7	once	TGCGCCAGCAGCCAATCGGTTGGGCAGGGGGTCGAGCAGTACTTC	CASSQSVGQGVEQYF
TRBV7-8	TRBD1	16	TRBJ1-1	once	TGTGCCAGCAGCTTAGGACAGGGGGTAGGTGACACTGAAGCTTTCTTT	CASSLGQGVGDTEAFF
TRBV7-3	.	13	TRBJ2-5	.	TGTGCCAGCAGCTTCACAGGGCGAGAGACCCAGTACTTC	CASSFTGRETQYF
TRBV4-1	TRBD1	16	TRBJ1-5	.	TGCGCCAGCAGCCACGTACAGGGGGCGCCTGGACAGCCCCAGCATTTT	CASSHVQGAPGQPQHF
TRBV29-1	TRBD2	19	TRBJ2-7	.	TGCAGCGTCGCCCGGAAGTTCCCCCTAGCGCGGGAGGGGTCCTACGAGCAGTACTTC	CSVARKFPLAREGSYEQYF
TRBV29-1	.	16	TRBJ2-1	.	.	CSVEDPKFFGGGTKFF
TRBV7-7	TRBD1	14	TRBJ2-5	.	TGTGCTAGCAGCCTGACAGGGTCAGTTGAGACCCAGTACTTC	CASSLTGSVETQYF
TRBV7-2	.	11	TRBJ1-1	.	TGTGCCAGCAGCTTAATAACTGAAGCTTTCTTT	CASSLITEAFF
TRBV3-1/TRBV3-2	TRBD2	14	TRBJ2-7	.	TGTGCCAGCACAAGGGGAGGGTCGACCTACGAGCAGTACTTC	CASTRGGSTYEQYF
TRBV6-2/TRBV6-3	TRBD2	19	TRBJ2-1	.	TGTGCCAGCAGTTACTTGAATCCCGCTAGCGGAAGCTCCTACAATGAGCAGTTCTTC	CASSYLNPASGSSYNEQFF
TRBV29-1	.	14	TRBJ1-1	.	TGCAGCGTGGACGGCGGGGGGGCGGTCACTGAAGCTTTCTTT	CSVDGGGAVTEAFF
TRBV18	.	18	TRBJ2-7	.	TGTGCCAGCTCACCGCCCGCTCGGGCAGGGTCCTTTTCCTACGAGCAGTACTTC	CASSPPARAGSFSYEQYF
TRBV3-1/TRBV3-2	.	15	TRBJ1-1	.	TGTGCCAGCAGCCACAGGGTCGCCAGGAACACTGAAGCTTTCTTT	CASSHRVARNTEAFF
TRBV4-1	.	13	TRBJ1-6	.	TGCGCCAGCAGCCAAGTCGGGATTTCACCCCTCCACTTT	CASSQVGISPLHF
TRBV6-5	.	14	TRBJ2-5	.	TGTGCCAGCAGTCTCGGGATCCGCAAAGAGACCCAGTACTTC	CASSLGIRKETQYF
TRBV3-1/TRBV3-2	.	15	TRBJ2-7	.	TGTGCCAGCAGCCTCGCTGGCGGGTCCTCCTACGAGCAGTACTTC	CASSLAGGSSYEQYF
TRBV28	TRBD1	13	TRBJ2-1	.	TGTGCCAGCAGTCCAGGGGGCAGGCATGAGCAGTTCTTC	CASSPGGRHEQFF
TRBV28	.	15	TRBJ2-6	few	TGTGCCAGCACACAAGGGGGATCTGGGGCCAACGTCCTGACTTTC	CASTQGGSGANVLTF
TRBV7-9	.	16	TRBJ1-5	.	TGTGCCAGCAGCTTAGTACGGCAGGGTAGCAATCAGCCCCAGCATTTT	CASSLVRQGSNQPQHF
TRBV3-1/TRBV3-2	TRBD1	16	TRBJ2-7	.	TGTGCCAGCAGCCAAGGGTACGGACAGGGATCCTACGAGCAGTACTTC	CASSQGYGQGSYEQYF
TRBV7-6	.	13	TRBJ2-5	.	TGTGCCAGCAGCCTAACCCCTCAAGAGACCCAGTACTTC	CASSLTPQETQYF
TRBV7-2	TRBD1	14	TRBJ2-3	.	TGTGCCAGCAGGCCGGACAGGAACCCCACAACGCAGTATTTT	CASRPDRNPTTQYF
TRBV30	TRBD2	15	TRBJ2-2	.	TGTGCCTGGAGCCAACGGGGGGGCTCTAACGGGGAGCTGTTTTTT	CAWSQRGGSNGELFF
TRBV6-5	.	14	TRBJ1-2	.	TGTGCCAGCAGTTACTCCCGACAGACCGGGGGCTACACCTTC	CASSYSRQTGGYTF
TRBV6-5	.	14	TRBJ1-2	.	TGTGCCAGCAGCAAAGGATATAACAGGGAGGGCTACACCTTC	CASSKGYNREGYTF
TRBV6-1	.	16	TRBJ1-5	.	TGTGCCAGCAGTGAAGCTCGGACAGTCAGCAATCAGCCCCAGCATTTT	CASSEARTVSNQPQHF
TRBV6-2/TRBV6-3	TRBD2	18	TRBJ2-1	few	TGTGCCAGCAGTTTTCCCGTTGGGCGGGAGTTGGGGTCCAATGAGCAGTTCTTC	CASSFPVGRELGSNEQFF
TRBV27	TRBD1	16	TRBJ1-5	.	TGTGCCAGCAGGCTATCGGGACAGGGCCCTCATGAGCCCCAGCATTTT	CASRLSGQGPHEPQHF
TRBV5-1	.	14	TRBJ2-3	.	TGCGCCAGCAGCCCCTCGGACTTCACAGATACGCAGTATTTT	CASSPSDFTDTQYF
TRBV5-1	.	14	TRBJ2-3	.	TGCGCCAGCAGCCCCACCGGGTCTTCAGATACGCAGTATTTT	CASSPTGSSDTQYF
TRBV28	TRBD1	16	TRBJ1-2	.	TGTGCCAGCAGTCTCCTCCGGGACAGGGGACGCTATGGCTACACCTTC	CASSLLRDRGRYGYTF